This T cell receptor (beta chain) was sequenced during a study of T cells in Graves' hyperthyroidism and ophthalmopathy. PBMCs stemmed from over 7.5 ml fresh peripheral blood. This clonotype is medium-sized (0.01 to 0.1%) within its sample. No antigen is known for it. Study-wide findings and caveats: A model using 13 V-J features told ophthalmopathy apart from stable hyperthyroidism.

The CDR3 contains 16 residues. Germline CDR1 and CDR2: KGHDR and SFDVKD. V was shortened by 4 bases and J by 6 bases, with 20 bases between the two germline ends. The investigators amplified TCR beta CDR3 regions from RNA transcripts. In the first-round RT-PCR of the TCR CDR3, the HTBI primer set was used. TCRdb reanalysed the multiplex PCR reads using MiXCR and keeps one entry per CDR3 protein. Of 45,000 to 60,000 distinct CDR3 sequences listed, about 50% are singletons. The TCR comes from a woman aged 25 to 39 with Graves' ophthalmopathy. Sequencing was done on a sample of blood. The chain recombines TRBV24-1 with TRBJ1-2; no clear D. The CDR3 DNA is TGTGCCACCAGTGACCGGGGATCCGGGTGGTACCATGGCTACACCTTC. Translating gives CATSDRGSGWYHGYTF.